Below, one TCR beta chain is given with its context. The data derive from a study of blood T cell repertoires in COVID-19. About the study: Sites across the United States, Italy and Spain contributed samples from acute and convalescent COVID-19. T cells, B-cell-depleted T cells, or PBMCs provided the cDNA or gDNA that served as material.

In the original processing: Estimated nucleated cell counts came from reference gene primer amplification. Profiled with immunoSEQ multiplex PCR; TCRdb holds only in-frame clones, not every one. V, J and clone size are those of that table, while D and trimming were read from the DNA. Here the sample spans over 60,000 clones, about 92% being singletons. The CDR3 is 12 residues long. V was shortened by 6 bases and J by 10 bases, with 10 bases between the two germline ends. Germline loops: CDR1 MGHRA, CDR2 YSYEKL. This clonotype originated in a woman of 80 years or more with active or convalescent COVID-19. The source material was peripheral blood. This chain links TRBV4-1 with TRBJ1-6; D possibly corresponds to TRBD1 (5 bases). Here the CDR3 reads CASRGKGSPLHF. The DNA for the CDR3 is TGCGCCAGCAGGGGGAAGGGGTCACCCCTCCACTTT.